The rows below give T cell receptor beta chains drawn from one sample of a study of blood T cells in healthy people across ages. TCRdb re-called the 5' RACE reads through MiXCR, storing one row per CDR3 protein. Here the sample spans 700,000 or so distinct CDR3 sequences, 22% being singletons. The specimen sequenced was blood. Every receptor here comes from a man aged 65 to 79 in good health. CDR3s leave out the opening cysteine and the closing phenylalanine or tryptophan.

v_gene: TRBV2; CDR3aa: ASHTQERGIGETQY
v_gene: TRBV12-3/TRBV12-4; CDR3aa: ASSPSPGGRGYNEQF
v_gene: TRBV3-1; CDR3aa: ASSPPASAGGESQY
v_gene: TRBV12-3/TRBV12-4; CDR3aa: ASRSSSRAGPYGYT
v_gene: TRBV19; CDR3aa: ASSKRGPDQTSRNIQY
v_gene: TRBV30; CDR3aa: AWSGEREGPYNEQF
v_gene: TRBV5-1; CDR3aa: ASSLPEGVTNEKLF
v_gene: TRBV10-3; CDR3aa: AISESVTQETQY
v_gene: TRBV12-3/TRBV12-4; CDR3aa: ASNLGGQGNTEAF
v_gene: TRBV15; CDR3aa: ATSRQGGPASAEAF
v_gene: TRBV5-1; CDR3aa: ASSLAGNQEKLF
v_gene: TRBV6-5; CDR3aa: ASSYSMYGNEKLF
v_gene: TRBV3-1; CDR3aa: ASRWSQGTQY
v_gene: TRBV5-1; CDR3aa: ASSFSAQETQY
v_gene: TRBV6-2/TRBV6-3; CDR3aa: ASSKAGVTGELF
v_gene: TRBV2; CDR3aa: ASTPEAGSEKLF
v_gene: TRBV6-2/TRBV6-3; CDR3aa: ASSSLADSNQPQH
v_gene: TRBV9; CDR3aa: ASSAAGFQETQY
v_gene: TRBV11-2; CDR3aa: ASSLDQSVGETQY
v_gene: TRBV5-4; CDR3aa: ASSWGGPSSNQPQH
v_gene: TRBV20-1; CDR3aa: SAGNTDTQY
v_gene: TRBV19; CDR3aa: ASRSPTLSGANVLT
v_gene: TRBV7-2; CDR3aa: ASSSTGTAYNEQF
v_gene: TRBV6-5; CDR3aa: ASSYGPRGYGYT
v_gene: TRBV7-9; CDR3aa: ASRPAGDSNEKLF
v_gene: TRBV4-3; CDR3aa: ASSQEPSGFYNEQF
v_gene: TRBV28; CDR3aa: ASSWRNEQF
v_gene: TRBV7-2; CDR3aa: ASSLLRGGALEQY
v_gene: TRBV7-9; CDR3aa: AIDRGGGYT
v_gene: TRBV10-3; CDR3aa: AITPGGGNYGYT
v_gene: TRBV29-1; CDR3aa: SVAGLGEQY
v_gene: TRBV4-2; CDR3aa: ASSQYVGIESTDTQY
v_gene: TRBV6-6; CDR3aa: ASSPGWGSMNTEAF
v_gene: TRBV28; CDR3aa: ASSHCEQY
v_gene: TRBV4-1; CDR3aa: ASSQDFGRGRAGNSPLH
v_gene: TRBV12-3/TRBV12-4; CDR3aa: ASSFMISGANVLT
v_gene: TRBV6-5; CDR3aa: ASSYSRRVGNEQF
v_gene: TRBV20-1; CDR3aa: SARVTSSNEKLF
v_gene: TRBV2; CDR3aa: ASSENRETQY
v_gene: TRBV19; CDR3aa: ASMSTETNTEAF
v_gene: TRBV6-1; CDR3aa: ASSEGWGGAYGYT
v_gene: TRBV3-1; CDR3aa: ASSRRNTEAF
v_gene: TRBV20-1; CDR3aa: SAKGGGPYNEQF
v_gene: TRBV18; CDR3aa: ASSPSGTGKGYT
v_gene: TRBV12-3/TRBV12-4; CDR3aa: ASSGGEEF
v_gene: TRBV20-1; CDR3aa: SASDSLDSYNEQF
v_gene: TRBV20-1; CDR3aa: SARTGVTEAF
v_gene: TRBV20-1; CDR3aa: SARDLEAVHYEQY
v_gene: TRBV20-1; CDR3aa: SATRGLGYNEQF
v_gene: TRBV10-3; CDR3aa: AISSDTSETQY
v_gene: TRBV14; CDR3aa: ASSQGFGQDSYNEQF
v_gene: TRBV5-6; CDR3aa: ASSGTGGRSNQPQH
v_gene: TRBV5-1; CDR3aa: ASSPDGVRGTEAF
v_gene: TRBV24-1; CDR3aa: ATSDGSGMTSYNEQF
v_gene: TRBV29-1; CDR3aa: SVGQTNEKLF
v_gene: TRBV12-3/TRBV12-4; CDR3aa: ASRKQGGVATNEKLF
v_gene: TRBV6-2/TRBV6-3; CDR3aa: ASSDRVTEAF
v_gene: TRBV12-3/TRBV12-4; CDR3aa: ASSAGTPSSYNEQF
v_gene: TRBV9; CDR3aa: ASSAGAMNTEAF
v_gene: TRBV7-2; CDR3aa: ASSARYQETQY